This TCR beta chain was captured by sequencing in a study of shared clonotypes between healthy human individuals. Across the study: Aged 18 to 49, the donors were two women and a few men. Overall study results and limits: Against clonotypes common to all four donors, non-shared ones had lower generation probabilities. Blood alone was sampled, and tissue repertoires likely differ.

Germline assignment: CDR1 SGHDN and CDR2 FVKESK. Germline trimming cut 3 bases from V and 7 bases from J; bases unmatched to any gene: 8. The CDR3 has 16 amino acids. Points on this clone: What it binds is unknown.

The study drew all its donors from Caucasian adults living in Nashville, Tennessee. Sequencing used immunoSEQ multiplex PCR; TCRdb keeps in-frame clones, though not all of them. The table has 1.4 million to 1.5 million clones, roughly 96% seen once. The sample comprised naive CD4+ T cells sorted from blood. This sample's subset: CD45RA+ positively selected. The TCR sequence derives from a man younger than 40 in good health. V usage is TRBV14 and J usage is TRBJ2-7; the match to TRBD2 covers 14 bases. The CDR3 DNA reads TGTGCCAGCAGCCATCCCCCGGGACTAGCGGGAGATGAGCAGTACTTC. It specifies CASSHPPGLAGDEQYF.